A selection of T cell receptor beta chains follows, all from one sample in a study of blood T cell repertoires in COVID-19. Here immunoSEQ multiplex PCR was the method, and the copy in TCRdb shows in-frame clones only, minus some. The sample includes tens of thousands of clones, around 84% seen only once; the top ten take more than 6.5%. The source material was peripheral blood. Source of these receptors: a man between 50 and 59 years old with active COVID-19. The CDR3 runs from the conserved cysteine through the conserved F or W. Each record gives: clone size, V gene, D gene, J gene, CDR3 protein, CDR3 DNA. The D gene is left open where the match is weak. Rows give clone size only sometimes, using once, few, many, or a class for an expanded clone.

clone size: few; V gene: TRBV24-1; D gene: NA; J gene: TRBJ2-2; CDR3 protein: CATSDPGQNTGELFF; CDR3 DNA: TGTGCCACCAGTGACCCGGGACAGAACACCGGGGAGCTGTTTTTT
clone size: NA; V gene: TRBV19; D gene: NA; J gene: TRBJ2-1; CDR3 protein: CASSPDFRRGNEQFF; CDR3 DNA: TGTGCCAGTAGTCCGGACTTTCGACGGGGCAATGAGCAGTTCTTC
clone size: NA; V gene: TRBV6-5; D gene: NA; J gene: TRBJ2-3; CDR3 protein: CASTVGSYTDTQYF; CDR3 DNA: TGTGCCAGCACCGTGGGCTCCTACACAGATACGCAGTATTTT
clone size: NA; V gene: TRBV6-5; D gene: TRBD2; J gene: TRBJ2-1; CDR3 protein: CASSYSSLAGYNEQFF; CDR3 DNA: TGTGCCAGCAGTTACTCGAGTCTAGCGGGGTACAATGAGCAGTTCTTC
clone size: NA; V gene: TRBV6-5; D gene: TRBD2; J gene: TRBJ2-3; CDR3 protein: CASRIAGSTDTQYF; CDR3 DNA: TGTGCCAGCAGGATAGCGGGTAGCACAGATACGCAGTATTTT
clone size: NA; V gene: TRBV2; D gene: NA; J gene: TRBJ1-2; CDR3 protein: CASGAGLGNGYTF; CDR3 DNA: TGTGCCAGCGGGGCCGGGTTAGGGAATGGCTACACCTTC
clone size: once; V gene: TRBV5-1; D gene: TRBD2; J gene: TRBJ2-1; CDR3 protein: CASSRGLAGTGIDEQFF; CDR3 DNA: TGCGCCAGCAGCCGGGGACTAGCGGGAACCGGCATCGATGAGCAGTTCTTC
clone size: NA; V gene: TRBV29-1; D gene: TRBD2; J gene: TRBJ2-3; CDR3 protein: CSAKREGDTQYF; CDR3 DNA: TGCAGCGCTAAGCGGGAAGGAGATACGCAGTATTTT
clone size: NA; V gene: TRBV4-2; D gene: TRBD2; J gene: TRBJ2-3; CDR3 protein: CASSQDRASGADTQYF; CDR3 DNA: TGTGCCAGCAGCCAAGATAGGGCTAGCGGGGCGGATACGCAGTATTTT
clone size: NA; V gene: TRBV19; D gene: TRBD2; J gene: TRBJ2-1; CDR3 protein: CASSIISGSGRVRNEQFF; CDR3 DNA: TGTGCCAGTAGTATCATCTCCGGCAGCGGGAGAGTCCGCAATGAGCAGTTCTTC
clone size: once; V gene: TRBV18; D gene: NA; J gene: TRBJ2-3; CDR3 protein: CASALGAQTDTQYF; CDR3 DNA: TGTGCCAGCGCCTTGGGGGCACAGACAGATACGCAGTATTTT
clone size: NA; V gene: TRBV2; D gene: TRBD1; J gene: TRBJ2-1; CDR3 protein: CASSDVRGRNEQFF; CDR3 DNA: TGTGCCAGCAGTGATGTGAGGGGGCGAAATGAGCAGTTCTTC
clone size: NA; V gene: TRBV19; D gene: NA; J gene: TRBJ1-6; CDR3 protein: CASSIPRTENSPLHF; CDR3 DNA: TGTGCCAGTAGTATCCCGAGGACAGAAAATTCACCCCTCCACTTT
clone size: NA; V gene: TRBV29-1; D gene: TRBD1; J gene: TRBJ1-1; CDR3 protein: CSVEAGGHTEAFF; CDR3 DNA: TGCAGCGTTGAGGCAGGGGGCCACACTGAAGCTTTCTTT
clone size: NA; V gene: TRBV18; D gene: NA; J gene: TRBJ1-5; CDR3 protein: CASSQQGQGNQPQHF; CDR3 DNA: TGTGCCAGCTCACAACAGGGTCAGGGCAATCAGCCCCAGCATTTT
clone size: NA; V gene: TRBV28; D gene: NA; J gene: TRBJ2-3; CDR3 protein: CASSSISQDSGITDTQYF; CDR3 DNA: TGTGCCAGCAGCTCCATCTCTCAGGACAGCGGGATCACAGATACGCAGTATTTT
clone size: NA; V gene: TRBV5-1; D gene: NA; J gene: TRBJ1-1; CDR3 protein: CASSLVPGSNTEAFF; CDR3 DNA: TGCGCCAGCAGCTTGGTTCCAGGCTCGAACACTGAAGCTTTCTTT
clone size: NA; V gene: TRBV3-1/TRBV3-2; D gene: TRBD1; J gene: TRBJ2-5; CDR3 protein: CASSADRGHQETQYF; CDR3 DNA: TGTGCCAGCAGCGCCGACAGGGGTCACCAAGAGACCCAGTACTTC
clone size: few; V gene: TRBV5-1; D gene: TRBD1; J gene: TRBJ1-6; CDR3 protein: CASSKGDSPTYNSPLHF; CDR3 DNA: TGCGCCAGCTCGAAAGGGGACAGTCCTACCTATAATTCACCCCTCCACTTT
clone size: NA; V gene: TRBV19; D gene: NA; J gene: TRBJ1-2; CDR3 protein: CATTNEGFYGYTF; CDR3 DNA: TGTGCCACCACAAACGAGGGCTTCTATGGCTACACCTTC
clone size: NA; V gene: TRBV7-6; D gene: NA; J gene: TRBJ2-1; CDR3 protein: CASSLGAGSSYNEQFF; CDR3 DNA: TGTGCCAGCAGCTTAGGTGCGGGGAGCTCCTACAATGAGCAGTTCTTC
clone size: NA; V gene: TRBV5-1; D gene: TRBD2; J gene: TRBJ2-3; CDR3 protein: CASSQGLVGTTDTQYF; CDR3 DNA: TGCGCCAGCAGCCAAGGACTAGTGGGGACCACAGATACGCAGTATTTT
clone size: NA; V gene: TRBV19; D gene: TRBD2; J gene: TRBJ2-6; CDR3 protein: CASSPLAGLPGANVLTF; CDR3 DNA: TGTGCCAGTAGTCCGCTAGCGGGTTTACCTGGGGCCAACGTCCTGACTTTC
clone size: NA; V gene: TRBV6-2/TRBV6-3; D gene: NA; J gene: TRBJ2-1; CDR3 protein: CASSHSRRTEQFF; CDR3 DNA: TGTGCCAGCAGCCATAGTCGCCGCACGGAGCAGTTCTTC
clone size: NA; V gene: TRBV7-2; D gene: TRBD2; J gene: TRBJ2-5; CDR3 protein: CASSLQRETETQYF; CDR3 DNA: TGTGCCAGCAGCCTCCAGCGGGAAACGGAGACCCAGTACTTC
clone size: NA; V gene: TRBV2; D gene: NA; J gene: TRBJ2-4; CDR3 protein: CASAGQKNIQYF; CDR3 DNA: TGTGCCAGCGCGGGACAGAAAAACATTCAGTACTTC
clone size: NA; V gene: TRBV12-5; D gene: TRBD2; J gene: TRBJ2-1; CDR3 protein: CASGFSAGDDYNEQFF; CDR3 DNA: TGTGCTAGTGGTTTCTCCGCGGGAGACGACTACAATGAGCAGTTCTTC